The 13 T cell receptor beta chains below come from one sample, sequenced in a study of control samples from healthy donors and cancer patients. Clones were sequenced by immunoSEQ multiplex PCR, and TCRdb holds only the in-frame ones, with some missing. The sample gives 55,000 to 70,000 clones, almost 90% of which show up once; almost 6% is in the top ten. The sequenced sample consisted of PBMCs. These receptors originate from a man aged 55 to 70 with colorectal cancer.

The chain joins TRBV11-2 to TRBJ1-6; no clear D gene. The germline V and J ends were trimmed by 4 bases and 4 bases, with 14 bases remaining between them. The CDR3 sequence is 16 residues long. The germline CDR1 and CDR2 sequences are SGHAT and FQNNGV. The CDR3 region has the DNA TGTGCCAGCAGCTCCTTTCTACGGACGTATAATTCACCCCTCCACTTT. It encodes CASSSFLRTYNSPLHF.

CDR3 in DNA: TGTGCCAGCAGCACCCGACAGGGGCGGGTCTACGAGCAGTACTTC. Residues: CASSTRQGRVYEQYF. The genes are TRBV11-3 and TRBJ2-7; 8 nucleotides line up with TRBD1. CDR1 and CDR2 (germline): SGHNT, YENEEA. This CDR3 is 15 amino acids long. The trim removed 5 bases at V and 3 bases at J, leaving 9 bases unmatched.

The rearrangement links TRBV19 to TRBJ2-1; 14 bases line up with TRBD2. CDR1 LNHDA and CDR2 SQIVND come from the germline V gene (reference sequence). Trimming took 3 bases from V and 8 from J; bases not matched to a gene: 3. The CDR3 is 15 residues long. The CDR3 region is CASSMTSGGDHEQFF. The CDR3 DNA sequence: TGTGCCAGTAGTATGACTAGCGGGGGGGATCATGAGCAGTTCTTC.

As for this clone: The same CDR3 arises from other DNA sequences in this sample as well. The rearrangement joins TRBV9 to TRBJ2-5; 8 bases map to TRBD2. Germline loops: CDR1 SGDLS, CDR2 YYNGEE. The CDR3 runs to 15 residues. Trimming took 0 bases from V and 5 from J; bases not matched to a gene: 6. The CDR3 here is CASSVDGGAGETQYF. For the CDR3, the DNA is TGTGCCAGCAGCGTAGACGGGGGGGCGGGGGAGACCCAGTACTTC.

This rearrangement joins TRBV2 to TRBJ2-7; 7 nucleotides agree with TRBD2. V gave up 6 bases and J gave up 6 bases; unmatched junction bases: 14. CDR3 length: 15 amino acids. In germline, CDR1 is SNHLY, CDR2 FYNNEI. The CDR3 loop is CASSPPAGRVGEQYF. The CDR3 nucleotides are TGTGCCAGCAGCCCCCCGGCAGGGAGGGTGGGCGAGCAGTACTTC.

The chain uses TRBV14 and TRBJ1-1; 8 bases are shared with TRBD1. The length of the CDR3 is 16 residues. V lost 5 bases to trimming and J lost 4 bases; unmatched junction nucleotides: 12. CDR1 and CDR2 from the germline V gene are SGHDN and FVKESK. The CDR3 coding sequence is TGTGCCAGCAGCTCCGGGACAGGAATTAGGGGCACTGAAGCTTTCTTT. Translating gives CASSSGTGIRGTEAFF.

This clone has more than one count but fewer than ten. The chain carries TRBV5-4 and TRBJ2-7, with TRBD1 as a possible D gene (5 bases). Germline assignment: CDR1 SGHNT and CDR2 YYREEE (reference sequence). Trimming left V 0 bases short and J 4 bases short, with 14 bases between. CDR3 length: 15 residues. CDR3 amino acids: CASSLDRSSAYEQYF. CDR3 nucleotides: TGTGCCAGCAGCTTGGACAGGTCCTCCGCTTACGAGCAGTACTTC.

The rearrangement uses TRBV27 and TRBJ2-7; D call uncertain. V was pared by 3 bases and J by 7 bases, with 13 bases between. The CDR3 consists of 13 residues. Germline-derived CDR1 and CDR2 are MNHEY and SMNVEV (reference sequence). The CDR3 spells CASSFGSGGEQYF. The CDR3 DNA reads as TGTGCCAGCAGTTTCGGATCTGGTGGGGAGCAGTACTTC.

V is TRBV5-1 and J is TRBJ1-5, with D possibly being TRBD1 (5 bases). Germline-derived CDR1 and CDR2 are SGHRS and YFSETQ. The CDR3 contains 15 residues. The V gene lost 0 bases and the J gene lost 4 bases, with 11 bases spanning the gap. The CDR3 coding sequence is TGCGCCAGCAGCTTGGGGGACGGCCAGAATCAGCCCCAGCATTTT. Protein product: CASSLGDGQNQPQHF.

The chain is built from TRBV15 and TRBJ2-5; D call uncertain. Germline CDR1 and CDR2: LNHNV and YYDKDF (reference sequence). This CDR3 region has 14 residues. The ends were cut back, 1 base at V and 4 bases at J, with 10 bases in the middle. The CDR3 DNA sequence: TGTGCCACCAGCAGAGCGTGGCAAGGAGAGACCCAGTACTTC. Its translation: CATSRAWQGETQYF.

Here the CDR3 reads CATSRDKGRVDTIYF. DNA for the CDR3: TGTGCCACCAGCAGAGATAAGGGGCGAGTTGACACCATATATTTT. This chain connects TRBV15 to TRBJ1-3; possible D gene TRBD1, 5 bases. Trimming shortened V by 0 bases and J by 8 bases, and 14 bases separated the two germline ends. Germline V CDR1 and CDR2: LNHNV, YYDKDF (reference sequence). This CDR3 comprises 15 residues.

V is TRBV12-3 or TRBV12-4 and J is TRBJ1-4; TRBD1 matches at 9 bases. V was clipped by 7 bases and J by 8 bases; unmatched bases: 5. The CDR3 consists of 13 residues. The DNA for the CDR3 is TGTGCCAGCAAACAGGGGGCAAGCGAAAAACTGTTTTTT. Translation: CASKQGASEKLFF.

V gene TRBV4-3 combines with J gene TRBJ2-7; D is unresolved. V dropped 4 bases and J dropped 1 base, with 11 bases sitting between them. The CDR3 loop spans 14 amino acids. The V gene's germline CDR1 is LGHNA and CDR2 YSLEER. The DNA for the CDR3 is TGCGCCAGCAGCCCCAGACTGGGGTCCTACGAGCAGTACTTC. Translating gives CASSPRLGSYEQYF.